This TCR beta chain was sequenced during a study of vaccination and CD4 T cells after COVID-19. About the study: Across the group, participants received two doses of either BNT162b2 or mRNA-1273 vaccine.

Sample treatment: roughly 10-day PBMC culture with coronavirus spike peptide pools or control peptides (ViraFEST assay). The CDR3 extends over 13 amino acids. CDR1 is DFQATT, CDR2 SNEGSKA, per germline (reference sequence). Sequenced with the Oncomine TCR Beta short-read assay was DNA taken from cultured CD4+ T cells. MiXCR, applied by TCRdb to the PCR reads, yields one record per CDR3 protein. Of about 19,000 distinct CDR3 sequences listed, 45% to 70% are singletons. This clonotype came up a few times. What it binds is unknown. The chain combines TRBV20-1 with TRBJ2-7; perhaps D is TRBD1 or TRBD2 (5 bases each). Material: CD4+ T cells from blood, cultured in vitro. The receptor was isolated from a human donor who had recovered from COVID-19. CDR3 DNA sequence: TGCAGCCTTCCTGGGACCGAGGGTCACGAGCAGTACTTC. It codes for CSLPGTEGHEQYF.